This TCR beta chain stems from a study of cytotoxic CD8 clonotypes in ibrutinib-treated CLL (dated by TCRdb to the early 2020s). Describing the broader study: The cohort included around 15 treatment-naive and about a dozen relapsed/refractory patients; roughly 17 were IGHV unmutated. Of the roughly 86 people in the trial, around 25 had longitudinal samples available. Samples at response were collected after a median of about 13 months of treatment, with a range of roughly 6 to 36 months. Cryopreserved peripheral blood mononuclear cells were collected at three points: before therapy, at response, and at either sustained remission or disease progression. Samples averaged around 280,000 productive templates and approximately 100,000 productive rearrangements. Partial responses were observed in 24 patients and complete responses in 2; after a median follow-up of roughly 72 months, remission was maintained in some 14 patients and progression was observed in approximately 12.

The germline V gene (reference sequence) yields SGHNT for CDR1 and YYREEE for CDR2. Relative to germline, V is missing 0 bases and J is missing 5 bases, with 9 bases of the junction outside any gene match. The CDR3 measures 16 amino acids from cysteine to phenylalanine. Only the CDR3 portion is preserved as DNA: 48 bases, with reading frame beginning at the first base. Of note for this clone: Its antigen target is currently unknown. No much larger clonotype is one base removed from it; base qualities were not supplied.

Broader findings and caveats from the paper: Sampling times were not matched between patients in sustained remission and patients whose disease was progressing, and lymph node repertoires were not examined. Clonality rose at ibrutinib response, remained stable during sustained remission, and dropped back toward baseline at progression. Public clonotypes were rare and either contracted or stayed stable during treatment, and the rise in clonality at ibrutinib response reflected the expansion of private clonotypes. Baseline clonality exceeded that of age-matched healthy donors and correlated strongly with circulating CD8+ T-cell counts.

For TCR beta library preparation, approximately 2.2 micrograms of genomic DNA were isolated from cryopreserved PBMCs. High-throughput TCR beta sequencing was performed on longitudinal blood samples from CLL patients receiving ibrutinib monotherapy. Patients were enrolled in a phase 2 open-label single-center ibrutinib monotherapy trial. The goal of deep resolution MiSeq sequencing was a depth between 1 in 1 million and 1 in 200,000 T cells, and coverage averaged 10x per clonotype. The immunoSEQ hsTCRB Kit was used to generate the TCR beta libraries. For the original study's pipeline: ImmunoSEQ Data Assistant and ImmunoSEQ Analyzer were used for data analysis, and V, D and J genes were assigned according to IMGT definitions. Clonality, with values ranging from 0 to 1, was calculated as one minus the normalized Shannon entropy of productive rearrangement frequencies. Public clonotype analysis was restricted to overrepresented clonotypes comprising at least 0.05% of each patient's repertoire. Some 14 age-matched healthy donor repertoires from immuneACCESS served as clonality controls. TCRdb holds this immuneACCESS table with in-frame rearrangements only. Some clones are missing; in checked studies, unresolved V genes explain under half, and the rest has no known cause. Clone size and the V and J calls come from that table; the DNA yielded D and trimming. The sample yields approximately 330,000 clones; 80% were counted once. Approximately 7% of the sample is held by the ten biggest clonotypes.

This sequence originates from a human donor with chronic lymphocytic leukemia. Here the chain combines TRBV5-4 and TRBJ1-2, with 8 bases matching TRBD1. This specimen consisted of PBMCs, obtained before ibrutinib treatment. The DNA sequence is as follows: TGTGCCAGCAGCTTGGAAGTGGACAGGGCCGTATATGGCTACACCTTC. Protein translation: CASSLEVDRAVYGYTF.